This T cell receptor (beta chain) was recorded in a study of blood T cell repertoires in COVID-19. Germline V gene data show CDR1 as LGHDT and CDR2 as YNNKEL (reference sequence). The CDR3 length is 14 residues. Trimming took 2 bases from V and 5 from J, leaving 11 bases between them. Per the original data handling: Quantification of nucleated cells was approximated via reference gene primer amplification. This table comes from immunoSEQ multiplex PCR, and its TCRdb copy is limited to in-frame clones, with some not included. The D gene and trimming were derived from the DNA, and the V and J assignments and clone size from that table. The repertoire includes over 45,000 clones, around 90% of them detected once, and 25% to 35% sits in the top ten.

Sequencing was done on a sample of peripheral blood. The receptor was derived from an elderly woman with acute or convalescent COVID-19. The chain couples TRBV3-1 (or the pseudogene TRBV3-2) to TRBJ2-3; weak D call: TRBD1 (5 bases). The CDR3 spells CASSQRGLRDTQYF. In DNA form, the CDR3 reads TGTGCCAGCAGCCAAAGGGGCCTGAGAGATACGCAGTATTTT.